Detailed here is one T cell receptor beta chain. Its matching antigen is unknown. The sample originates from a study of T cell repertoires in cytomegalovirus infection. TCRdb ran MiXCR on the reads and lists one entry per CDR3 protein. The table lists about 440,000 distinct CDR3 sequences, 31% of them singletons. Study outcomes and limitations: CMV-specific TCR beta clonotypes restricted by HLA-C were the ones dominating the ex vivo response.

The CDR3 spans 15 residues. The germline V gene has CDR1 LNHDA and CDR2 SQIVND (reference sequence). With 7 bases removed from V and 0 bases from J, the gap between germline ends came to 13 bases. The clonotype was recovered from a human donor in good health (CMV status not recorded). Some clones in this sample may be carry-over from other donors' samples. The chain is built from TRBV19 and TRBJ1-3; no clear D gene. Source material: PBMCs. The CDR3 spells CASNSDGASGNTIYF. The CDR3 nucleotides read TGTGCCAGTAACTCGGACGGAGCCTCTGGAAACACCATATATTTT.